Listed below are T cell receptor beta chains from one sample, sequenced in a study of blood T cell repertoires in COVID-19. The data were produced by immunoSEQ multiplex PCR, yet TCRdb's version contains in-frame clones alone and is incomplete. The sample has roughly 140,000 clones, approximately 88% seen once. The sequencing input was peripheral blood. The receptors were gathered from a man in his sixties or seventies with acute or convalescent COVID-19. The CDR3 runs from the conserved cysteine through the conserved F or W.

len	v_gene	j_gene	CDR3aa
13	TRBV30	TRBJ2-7	CAWSGSGSYEQYF
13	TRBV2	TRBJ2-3	CAGMGGLTDTQYF
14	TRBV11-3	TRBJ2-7	CASSLGGVAGEQYF
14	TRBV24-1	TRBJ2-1	CATSDGTVYNEQFF
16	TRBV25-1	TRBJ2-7	CASSDLSTPSSYEQYF
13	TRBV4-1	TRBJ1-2	CASSQIEGDGYTF
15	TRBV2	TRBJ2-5	CASRGQGLYGETQYF
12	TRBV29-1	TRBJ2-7	CSVGRGAYEQYF
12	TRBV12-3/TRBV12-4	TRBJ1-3	CASRQTGNTIYF
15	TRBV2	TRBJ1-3	CASSVRTGPGNTIYF
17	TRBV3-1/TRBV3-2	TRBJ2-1	CASSQDGSTSGRNEQFF
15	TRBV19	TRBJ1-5	CASNIPGHLNQPQHF
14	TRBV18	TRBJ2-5	CASSPRGSPETQYF
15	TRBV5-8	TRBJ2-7	CASRDRGSSSYEQYF
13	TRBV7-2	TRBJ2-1	CASSLIQGAPQFF
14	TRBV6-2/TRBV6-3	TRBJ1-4	CASSYSGGDEKLFF
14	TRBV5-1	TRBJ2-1	CASSLTGGYNEQFF
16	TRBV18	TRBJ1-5	CASSPNRGRSNQPQHF
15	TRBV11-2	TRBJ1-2	CASSPNTQGWDGYTF
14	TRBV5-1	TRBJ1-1	CASSEALEGTEAFF
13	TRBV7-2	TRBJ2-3	CASTRGDTDTQYF
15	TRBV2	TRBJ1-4	CASSEAGQGGEKLFF
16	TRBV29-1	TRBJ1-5	CSVAPGQGIGNQPQHF
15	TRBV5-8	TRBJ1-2	CASSFLGQGADGYTF
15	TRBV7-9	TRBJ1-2	CASSLAARRTRGYTF
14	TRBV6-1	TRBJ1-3	CASSEYSSGNTIYF
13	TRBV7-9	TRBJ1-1	CASRRQGNTEAFF
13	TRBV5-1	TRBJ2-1	CASSAGTLNEQFF